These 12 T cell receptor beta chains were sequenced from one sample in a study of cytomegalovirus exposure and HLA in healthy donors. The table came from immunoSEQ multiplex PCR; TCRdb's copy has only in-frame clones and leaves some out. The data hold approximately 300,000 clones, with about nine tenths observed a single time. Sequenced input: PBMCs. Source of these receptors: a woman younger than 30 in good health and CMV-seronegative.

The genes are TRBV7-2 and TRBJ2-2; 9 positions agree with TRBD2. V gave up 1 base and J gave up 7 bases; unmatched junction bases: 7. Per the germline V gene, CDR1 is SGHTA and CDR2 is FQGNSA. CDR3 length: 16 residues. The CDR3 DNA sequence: TGTGCCAGCAGCTTAGGGGGCGGGAGGGCCGACGGGGAGCTGTTTTTT. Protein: CASSLGGGRADGELFF.

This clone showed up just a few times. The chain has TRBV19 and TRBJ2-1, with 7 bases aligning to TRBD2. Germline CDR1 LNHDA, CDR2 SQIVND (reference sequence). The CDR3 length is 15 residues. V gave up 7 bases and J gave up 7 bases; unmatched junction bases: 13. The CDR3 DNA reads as TGTGCCAGTAAACCAGGCAGTGGCGGGAGAAATGAGCAGTTCTTC. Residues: CASKPGSGGRNEQFF. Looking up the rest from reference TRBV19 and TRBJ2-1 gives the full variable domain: DGGITQSPKYLFRKEGQNVTLSCEQNLNHDAMYWYRQDPGQGLRLIYYSQIVNDFQKGDIAEGYSVSREKKESFPLTVTSAQKNPTAFYLCASKPGSGGRNEQFFGPGTRLTVL.

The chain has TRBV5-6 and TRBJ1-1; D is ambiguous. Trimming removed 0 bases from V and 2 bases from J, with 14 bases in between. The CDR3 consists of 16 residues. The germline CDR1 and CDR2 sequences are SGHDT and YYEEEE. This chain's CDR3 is CASSLVLIRGNTEAFF. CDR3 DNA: TGTGCCAGCAGCTTGGTATTGATCCGGGGAAACACTGAAGCTTTCTTT.

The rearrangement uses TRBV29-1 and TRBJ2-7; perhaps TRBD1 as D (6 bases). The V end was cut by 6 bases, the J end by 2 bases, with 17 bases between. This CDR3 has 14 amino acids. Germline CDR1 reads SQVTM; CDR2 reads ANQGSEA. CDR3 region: CSVGPNRDPYEQYF. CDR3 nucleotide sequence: TGCAGCGTCGGACCAAACAGGGACCCCTACGAGCAGTACTTC.

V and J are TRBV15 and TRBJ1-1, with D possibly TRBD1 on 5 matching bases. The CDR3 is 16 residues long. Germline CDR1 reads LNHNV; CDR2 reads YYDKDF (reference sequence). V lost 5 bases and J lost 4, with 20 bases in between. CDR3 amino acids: CATSRGGMAAATEAFF. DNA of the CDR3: TGTGCCACCAGCCGGGGGGGGATGGCTGCGGCCACTGAAGCTTTCTTT.

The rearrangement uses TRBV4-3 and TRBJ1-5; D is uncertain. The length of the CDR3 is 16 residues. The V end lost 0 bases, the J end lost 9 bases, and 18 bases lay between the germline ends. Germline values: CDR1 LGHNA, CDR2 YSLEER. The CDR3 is CASSQDWSAGTLPQHF. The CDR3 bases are TGCGCCAGCAGCCAAGATTGGTCGGCAGGTACCCTGCCCCAGCATTTT.

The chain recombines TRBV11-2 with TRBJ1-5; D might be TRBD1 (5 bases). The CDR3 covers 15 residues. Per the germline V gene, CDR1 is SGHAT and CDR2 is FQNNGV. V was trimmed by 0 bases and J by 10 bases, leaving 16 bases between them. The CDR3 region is CASSLDLGESVPQHF. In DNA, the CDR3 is TGTGCCAGCAGCTTAGATCTAGGGGAATCAGTCCCCCAGCATTTT.

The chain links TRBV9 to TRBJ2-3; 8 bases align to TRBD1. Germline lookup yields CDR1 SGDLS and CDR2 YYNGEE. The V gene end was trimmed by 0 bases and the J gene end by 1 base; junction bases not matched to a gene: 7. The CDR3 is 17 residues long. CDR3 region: CASSVEDRDWGTDTQYF. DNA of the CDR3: TGTGCCAGCAGCGTAGAGGACAGGGATTGGGGCACAGATACGCAGTATTTT.

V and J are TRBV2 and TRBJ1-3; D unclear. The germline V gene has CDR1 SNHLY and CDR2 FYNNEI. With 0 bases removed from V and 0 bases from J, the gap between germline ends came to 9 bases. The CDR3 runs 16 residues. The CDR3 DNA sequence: TGTGCCAGCAGTGAAGCTGGAGGGCACTCTGGAAACACCATATATTTT. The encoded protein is CASSEAGGHSGNTIYF.

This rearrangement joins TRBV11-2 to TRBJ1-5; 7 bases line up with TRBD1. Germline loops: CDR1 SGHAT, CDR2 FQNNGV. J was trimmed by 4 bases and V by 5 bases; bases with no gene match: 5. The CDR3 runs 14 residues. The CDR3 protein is CASSPDRANQPQHF. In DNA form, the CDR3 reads TGTGCCAGCAGCCCAGACAGGGCGAATCAGCCCCAGCATTTT.

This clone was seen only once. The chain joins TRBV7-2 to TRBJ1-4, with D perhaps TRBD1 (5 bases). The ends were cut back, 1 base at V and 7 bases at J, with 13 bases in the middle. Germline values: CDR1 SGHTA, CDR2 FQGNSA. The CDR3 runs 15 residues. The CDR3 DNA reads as TGTGCCAGCAGCTTAGAATGGCGGGGGGGTGAAAAACTGTTTTTT. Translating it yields CASSLEWRGGEKLFF.

CDR3 in DNA: TGCGCCAGCGCCTGGGGGGAAGGAAGCAATCAGCCCCAGCATTTT. The encoded protein is CASAWGEGSNQPQHF. This chain connects TRBV5-1 to TRBJ1-5; D might be TRBD1 (5 bases). The CDR3 totals 15 residues. Trimming cost V 7 bases and J 1 base, with 15 bases left between them. The V gene's germline CDR1 is SGHRS and CDR2 YFSETQ. Complete variable domain (other parts from reference TRBV5-1 and TRBJ1-5): KAGVTQTPRYLIKTRGQQVTLSCSPISGHRSVSWYQQTPGQGLQFLFEYFSETQRNKGNFPGRFSGRQFSNSRSEMNVSTLELGDSALYLCASAWGEGSNQPQHFGDGTRLSIL.